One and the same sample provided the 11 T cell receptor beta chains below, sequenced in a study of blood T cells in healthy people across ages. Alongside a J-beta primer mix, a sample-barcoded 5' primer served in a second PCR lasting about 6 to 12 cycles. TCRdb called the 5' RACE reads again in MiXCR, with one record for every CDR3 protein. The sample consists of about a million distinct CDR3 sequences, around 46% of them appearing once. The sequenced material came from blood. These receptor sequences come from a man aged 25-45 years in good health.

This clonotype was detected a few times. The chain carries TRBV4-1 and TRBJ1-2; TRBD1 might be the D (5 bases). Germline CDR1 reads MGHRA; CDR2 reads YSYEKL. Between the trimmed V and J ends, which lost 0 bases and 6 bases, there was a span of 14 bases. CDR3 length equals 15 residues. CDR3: CASSQEWGTRDGYTF. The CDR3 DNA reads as TGCGCCAGCAGCCAAGAATGGGGCACTAGGGATGGCTACACCTTC.

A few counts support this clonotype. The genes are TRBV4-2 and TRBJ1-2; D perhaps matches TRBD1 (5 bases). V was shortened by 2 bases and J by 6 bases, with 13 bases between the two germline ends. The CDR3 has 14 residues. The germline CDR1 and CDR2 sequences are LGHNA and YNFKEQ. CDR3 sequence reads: CASSQTGGENGYTF. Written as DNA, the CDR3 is TGTGCCAGCAGCCAAACGGGGGGAGAGAATGGCTACACCTTC.

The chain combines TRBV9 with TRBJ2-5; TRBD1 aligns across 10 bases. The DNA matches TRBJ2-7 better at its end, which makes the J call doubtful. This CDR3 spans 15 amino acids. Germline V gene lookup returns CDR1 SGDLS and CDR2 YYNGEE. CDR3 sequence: CASSETGTGASEQYF. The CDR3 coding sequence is TGTGCCAGCAGCGAGACCGGGACAGGGGCTTCCGAGCAGTACTTC.

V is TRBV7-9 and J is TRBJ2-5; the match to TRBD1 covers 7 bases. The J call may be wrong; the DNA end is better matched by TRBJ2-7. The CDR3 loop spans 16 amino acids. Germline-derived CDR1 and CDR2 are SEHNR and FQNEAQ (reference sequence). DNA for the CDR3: TGTGCCAGCAGCTCGACTATTGACAGGGCAATCTACGAGCAGTACTTC. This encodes CASSSTIDRAIYEQYF.

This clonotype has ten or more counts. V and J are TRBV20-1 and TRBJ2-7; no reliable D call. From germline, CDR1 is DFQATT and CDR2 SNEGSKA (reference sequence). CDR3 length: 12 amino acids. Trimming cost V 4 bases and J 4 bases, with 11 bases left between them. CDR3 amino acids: CSANRKEYEQYF. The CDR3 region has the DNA TGCAGTGCTAATAGAAAAGAGTACGAGCAGTACTTC.

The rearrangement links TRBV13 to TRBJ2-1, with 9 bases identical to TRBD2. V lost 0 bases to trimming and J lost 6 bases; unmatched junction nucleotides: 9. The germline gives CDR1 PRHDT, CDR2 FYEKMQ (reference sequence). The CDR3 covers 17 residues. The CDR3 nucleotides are TGTGCCAGCAGCTTAGGCAGCGCGACTAGCGGACTCAATGAGCAGTTCTTC. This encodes CASSLGSATSGLNEQFF.

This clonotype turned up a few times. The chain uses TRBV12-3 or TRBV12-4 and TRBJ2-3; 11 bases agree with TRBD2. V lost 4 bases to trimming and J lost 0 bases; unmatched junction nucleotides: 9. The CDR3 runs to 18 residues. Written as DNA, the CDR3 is TGTGCCAGCAGTTATCCCACTAGCGGGGGACACAGCACAGATACGCAGTATTTT. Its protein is CASSYPTSGGHSTDTQYF.

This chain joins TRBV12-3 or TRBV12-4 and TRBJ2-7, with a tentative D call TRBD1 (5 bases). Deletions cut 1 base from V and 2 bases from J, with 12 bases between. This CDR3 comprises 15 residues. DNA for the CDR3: TGTGCCAGCAGTTTAGGCAGGGTGATAACCTACGAGCAGTACTTC. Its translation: CASSLGRVITYEQYF.

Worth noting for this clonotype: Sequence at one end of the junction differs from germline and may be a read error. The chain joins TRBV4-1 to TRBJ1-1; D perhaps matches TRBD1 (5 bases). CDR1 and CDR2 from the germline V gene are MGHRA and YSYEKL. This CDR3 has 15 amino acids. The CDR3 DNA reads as TGCGCCAGCAGCCCCCCCAAGGGGATGAACGCTGAAGCTTTCTTT. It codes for CASSPPKGMNAEAFF.

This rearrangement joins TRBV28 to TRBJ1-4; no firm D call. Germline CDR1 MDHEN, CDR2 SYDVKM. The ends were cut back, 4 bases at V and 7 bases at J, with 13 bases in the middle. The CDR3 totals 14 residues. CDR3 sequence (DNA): TGTGCCAGCAGTTCCCCCCACGGGCGTGAAAAACTGTTTTTT. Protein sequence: CASSSPHGREKLFF. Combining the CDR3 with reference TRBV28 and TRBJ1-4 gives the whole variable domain DVKVTQSSRYLVKRTGEKVFLECVQDMDHENMFWYRQDPGLGLRLIYFSYDVKMKEKGDIPEGYSVSREKKERFSLILESASTNQTSMYLCASSSPHGREKLFFGSGTQLSVL.

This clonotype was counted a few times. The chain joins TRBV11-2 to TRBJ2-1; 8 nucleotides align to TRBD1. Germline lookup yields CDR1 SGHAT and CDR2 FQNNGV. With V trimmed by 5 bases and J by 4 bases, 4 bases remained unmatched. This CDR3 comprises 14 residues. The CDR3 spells CASSADRGYNEQFF. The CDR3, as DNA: TGTGCCAGCAGCGCCGACAGGGGATACAATGAGCAGTTCTTC.